This T cell receptor beta chain was captured by sequencing in a study of blood T cell repertoires in COVID-19. Turning to the study itself: The origin of the acute and convalescent COVID-19 samples was the United States, Italy and Spain.

As handled by the study authors: Nucleated cell counts were estimated from reference gene primer amplification. Here immunoSEQ multiplex PCR was the method, and the copy in TCRdb shows in-frame clones only, minus some. D and trimming were read from the DNA, whereas the V and J calls and clone size are those reported in that table. Of some 180,000 clones in the sample, 70% to 80% were seen once. The sample taken for sequencing was peripheral blood. This clonotype originated in a man in his fifties or sixties who had recovered from COVID-19.

The CDR3 protein is CASSLRRTGTYTEAFF. DNA for the CDR3: TGTGCCAGCAGCTTGCGCCGTACAGGGACGTACACTGAAGCTTTCTTT. V is TRBV7-3 and J is TRBJ1-1, with a possible D match to TRBD1 (6 bases). The V gene's germline CDR1 is SGHTA and CDR2 FQGTGA. Trimming left V 3 bases short and J 3 bases short, with 17 bases between. This CDR3 is built from 16 residues.